This T cell receptor beta chain was profiled in a study of T cell repertoires in cytomegalovirus infection (dated by TCRdb to about 2019). Concerning the study at large: The peptide stimulations were aimed at well-studied HLA-B-restricted epitopes as well as recently identified HLA-C-restricted CMV epitopes, whose presentation resists viral immunomodulation. The HLA type of each donor mattered for the analysis, because public TCR beta signatures pointed to carriage of CMV infection along with the matching HLA type.

From its cysteine to its phenylalanine, the CDR3 spans 19 amino acids. The retained sequence is limited to the CDR3, 57 bases, with the frame set at the first base. CDR1 ENHRY and CDR2 SYGVKD were looked up in the germline V gene. V is clipped by 0 bases and J by 9 bases, and the sequence between their germline boundaries is 27 bases long. The instrument given in TCRdb is Illumina HiSeq 1500. The public reads were run again by TCRdb, first through fastp at Q25 and then through MiXCR, and only productive beta chains were kept. Records with the same CDR3 protein are collapsed into one entry carrying the most frequent genes and DNA. The sample has about 830,000 distinct CDR3 sequences on record, 30% to 35% of them singletons. Clones ranked in the top ten supply 12% of the sample. This clonotype appeared a few times. Its specific antigen is unknown. The input lacks base qualities; no much larger clone sits a single base away.

General study outcomes and caveats: In both this cohort and an independent roughly 350-donor cohort, the cumulative frequency of public TCR beta family members distinguished carriers of CMV infection plus the relevant HLA type. In the ex vivo response, HLA-C-restricted CMV-specific TCR beta clonotypes were dominant, and in two of eight donors the single most frequent clonotype came from this HLA-C-restricted group.

The treatment or condition label, read with the paper, signifies: in vitro stimulation with specific CMV peptide epitopes to enrich CMV-specific T cells. Recombination connected TRBV10-3 to TRBJ2-1; a tentative D match to TRBD2 spans 6 bases. Here the sequenced sample was cultured CD8+ T cells from PBMCs, taken from culture after CMV antigen stimulation. The source of this sequence is a human donor in good health (CMV status not recorded). Some clones in this sample may be carry-over from other donors' samples. The CDR3 is CAISESTPWVADPGGEQFF. The sequence in DNA is TGTGCCATCAGTGAGTCGACCCCGTGGGTAGCGGACCCAGGAGGTGAGCAGTTCTTC.